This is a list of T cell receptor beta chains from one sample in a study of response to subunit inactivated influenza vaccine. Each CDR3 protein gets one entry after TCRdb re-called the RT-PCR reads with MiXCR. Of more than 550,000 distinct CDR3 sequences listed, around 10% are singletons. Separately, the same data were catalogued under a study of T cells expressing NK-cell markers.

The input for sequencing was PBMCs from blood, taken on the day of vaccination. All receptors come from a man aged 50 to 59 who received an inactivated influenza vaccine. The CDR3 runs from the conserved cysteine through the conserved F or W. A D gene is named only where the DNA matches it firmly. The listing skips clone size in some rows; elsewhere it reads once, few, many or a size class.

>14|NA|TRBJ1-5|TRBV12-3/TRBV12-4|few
CASTYWGGNQPQHF
TGTGCCAGCACCTATTGGGGGGGCAATCAGCCCCAGCATTTT
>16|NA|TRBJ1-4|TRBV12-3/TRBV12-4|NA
CASSLRTGRGNEKLFF
TGTGCCAGCAGCCTCCGAACAGGGAGGGGTAATGAAAAACTGTTTTTT
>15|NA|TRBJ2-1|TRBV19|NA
CASSIPGIQYNEQFF
TGTGCCAGTAGTATCCCAGGGATCCAATACAATGAGCAGTTCTTC
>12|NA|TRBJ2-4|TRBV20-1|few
CSAQDSKNIQYF
TGCAGTGCGCAGGACAGCAAAAACATTCAGTACTTC
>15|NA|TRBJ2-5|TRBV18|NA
CASSPLGQNQETQYF
TGTGCCAGCTCACCCCTCGGACAGAACCAAGAGACCCAGTACTTC
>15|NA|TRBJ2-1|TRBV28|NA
CASTTGSGSYNEQFF
TGTGCCAGCACGACTGGGAGCGGCTCCTACAATGAGCAGTTCTTC
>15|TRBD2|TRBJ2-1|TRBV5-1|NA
CASSLGTGLAGEQFF
TGCGCCAGCAGCTTGGGGACCGGACTAGCTGGTGAGCAGTTCTTC
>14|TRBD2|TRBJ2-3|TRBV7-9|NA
CASRAGGPPDTQYF
TGTGCCAGCAGAGCGGGAGGCCCACCAGATACGCAGTATTTT
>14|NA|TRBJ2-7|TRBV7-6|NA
CASSYRLVGREQYF
TGTGCCAGCAGCTATCGACTCGTCGGACGCGAGCAGTACTTC
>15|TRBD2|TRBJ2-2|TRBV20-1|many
CSASLAGGRTGELFF
TGCAGTGCTAGCCTAGCGGGGGGGCGCACCGGGGAGCTGTTTTTT
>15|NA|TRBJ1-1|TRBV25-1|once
CASSGRGSGNTKAFF
TGTGCCAGCAGTGGGAGGGGCAGTGGAAACACTAAAGCTTTCTTT
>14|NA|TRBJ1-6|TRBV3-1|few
CASSPGVGGSPLHF
TGTGCCAGCAGTCCCGGGGTTGGGGGTTCACCCCTCCACTTT
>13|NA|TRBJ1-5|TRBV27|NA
CASSIQEDQPQHF
TGTGCCAGCAGTATTCAGGAAGATCAGCCCCAGCATTTT
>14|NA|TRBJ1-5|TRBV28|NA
CASSSRRGSQPHHF
TGTGCCAGCTCTTCACGGAGGGGAAGTCAGCCCCACCATTTT
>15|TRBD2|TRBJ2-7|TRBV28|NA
CASSLGLAGALEQYF
TGTGCCAGCAGTCTGGGACTAGCGGGAGCCTTAGAGCAGTACTTC
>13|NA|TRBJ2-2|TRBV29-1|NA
CSVRRRGTGELFF
TGCAGCGTCAGGCGCCGCGGTACCGGGGAGCTGTTTTTT
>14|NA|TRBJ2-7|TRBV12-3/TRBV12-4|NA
CASSLSAPPREQYF
TGTGCCAGCAGTTTATCGGCACCCCCGAGGGAGCAGTACTTC
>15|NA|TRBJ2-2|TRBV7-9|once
CASSLSMVASGELFF
TGTGCCAGCAGCTTATCAATGGTAGCCTCCGGGGAGCTGTTTTTT
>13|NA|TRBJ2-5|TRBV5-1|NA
CASRGGRQETQYF
TGCGCCAGCAGAGGAGGACGCCAAGAGACCCAGTACTTC
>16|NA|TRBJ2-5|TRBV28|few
CASSPPPSILRETQYF
TGTGCCAGCAGTCCTCCTCCTAGTATCCTTCGGGAGACCCAGTACTTC